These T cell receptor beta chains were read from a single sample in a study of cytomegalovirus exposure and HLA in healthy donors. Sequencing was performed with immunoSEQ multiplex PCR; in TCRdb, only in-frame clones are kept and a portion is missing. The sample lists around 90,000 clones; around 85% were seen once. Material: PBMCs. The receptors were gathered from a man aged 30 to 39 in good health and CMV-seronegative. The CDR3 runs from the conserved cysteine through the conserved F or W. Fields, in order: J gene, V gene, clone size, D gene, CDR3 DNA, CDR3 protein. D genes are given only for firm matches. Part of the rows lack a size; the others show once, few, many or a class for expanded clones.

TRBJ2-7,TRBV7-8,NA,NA,TGTGCCAGCAGCTTAGGTGGAGACGAGCAGTACTTC,CASSLGGDEQYF
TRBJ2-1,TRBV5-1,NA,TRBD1,TGCGCCAGCATTCAGTTAGGGACAGGGCCGTCGGGCAATGAGCAGTTCTTC,CASIQLGTGPSGNEQFF
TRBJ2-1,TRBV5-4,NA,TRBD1,TGTGCCAGCAGCTTAACCGGGACAGGGCTCTACAATGAGCAGTTCTTC,CASSLTGTGLYNEQFF
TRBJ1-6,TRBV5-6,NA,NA,TGTGCCAGCAGCTTGGCATGGCGGGCTAATAATTCACCCCTCCACTTT,CASSLAWRANNSPLHF
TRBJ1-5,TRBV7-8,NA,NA,TGTGCCAGCAGCCTAGGAAGACAGGCTAATCAGCCCCAGCATTTT,CASSLGRQANQPQHF
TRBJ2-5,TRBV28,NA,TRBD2,TGTGCCAGCAGTTTATGGGCTAGCGGGGGGGCCGCACCTGAAGAGGCCCAGTACTTC,CASSLWASGGAAPEEAQYF
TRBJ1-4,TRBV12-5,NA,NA,TGTGCTAGTGGTTTGGGGCCTGGTAAACTGTTTTTT,CASGLGPGKLFF
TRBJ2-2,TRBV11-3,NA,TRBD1,TGTGCCGGAGACAGGGATGCCGGGGAGCTGTTTTTT,CAGDRDAGELFF
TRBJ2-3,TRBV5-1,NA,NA,TGCGCCAGCAGCATCGGGCCTGCGACAGGCACAGATACGCAGTATTTT,CASSIGPATGTDTQYF
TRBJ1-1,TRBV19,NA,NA,TGTGCCAGTAGATTATCGGCGGGGGAATGGACTGAAGCTTTCTTT,CASRLSAGEWTEAFF
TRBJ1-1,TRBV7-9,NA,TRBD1,TGTGCCAGCAGCTCTTGGGGGACAGGGGTTACTGGCAGTGAAGCTTTCTTT,CASSSWGTGVTGSEAFF
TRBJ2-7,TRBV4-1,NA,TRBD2,TGCGCCAGCAGCCAAGGGTACGGGGGGGAGCAGTACTTC,CASSQGYGGEQYF
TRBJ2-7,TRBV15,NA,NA,TGTGCCACCAGCAGAGATCAAGAGGGCCAGTACGAGCAGTACTTC,CATSRDQEGQYEQYF
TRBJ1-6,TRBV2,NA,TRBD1,TGTGCCAGCAGTCCAGCCGGGACAGGGAATTCACCCCTCCACTTT,CASSPAGTGNSPLHF
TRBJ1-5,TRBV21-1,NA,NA,TGTGCCAGCAGCAAAGCGCGGGGGGGATTAGATAGCAATCAGCCCCAGCATTTT,CASSKARGGLDSNQPQHF
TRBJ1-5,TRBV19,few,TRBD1,TGTGCCAGTAGATGGGGACAGATAGGGAATCAGCCCCAGCATTTT,CASRWGQIGNQPQHF
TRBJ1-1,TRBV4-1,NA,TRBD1,TGCGCCAGCAGCCAGCGACAGGGTTGGACTGAAGCTTTCTTT,CASSQRQGWTEAFF
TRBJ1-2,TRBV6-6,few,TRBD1,TGTGCCAGCACCGCTACCACAGGGGCTAACTATGGCTACACCTTC,CASTATTGANYGYTF
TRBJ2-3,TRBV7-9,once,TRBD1,TGTGCCAGCAGCGCCGGGACAGGGGGTATAAGCACAGATACGCAGTATTTT,CASSAGTGGISTDTQYF
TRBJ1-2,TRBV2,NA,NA,TGTGCCTTACCGACAGGCAACTATGGCTACACCTTC,CALPTGNYGYTF
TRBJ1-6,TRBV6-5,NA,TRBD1,TGTGCCAGCAGTTACGGCCGACAGGGTAATTCACCCCTCCACTTT,CASSYGRQGNSPLHF
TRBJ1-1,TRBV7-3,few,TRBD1,TGTGCCAGCAGCCCCAGACAGGGCACGATGAACACTGAAGCTTTCTTT,CASSPRQGTMNTEAFF
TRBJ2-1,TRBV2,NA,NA,TGTGCCAGCAGTGAAGCGGCGGGACTGTACAATGAGCAGTTCTTC,CASSEAAGLYNEQFF
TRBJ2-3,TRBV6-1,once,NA,TGTGCCAGCAGTGAATCGTCGTGGGGCTTCACAGATACGCAGTATTTT,CASSESSWGFTDTQYF
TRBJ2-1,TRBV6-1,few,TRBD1,TGTGCCAGCAGTGAGACAGGGGATTCCTACAATGAGCAGTTCTTC,CASSETGDSYNEQFF
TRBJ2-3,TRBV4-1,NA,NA,TGCGCCAGCAGCCAAGTGCTCCGGGACTGGATACCAGATACGCAGTATTTT,CASSQVLRDWIPDTQYF
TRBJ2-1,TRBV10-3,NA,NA,TGTGCCATCCTTGAGCCTTCGAGCTCCTACAATGAGCAGTTCTTC,CAILEPSSSYNEQFF
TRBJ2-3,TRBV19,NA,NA,TGTGCCAGTAGTCCGAGCCACGATACGCAGTATTTT,CASSPSHDTQYF
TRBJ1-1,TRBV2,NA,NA,TGTGCCAGCAGTGATGACTTACGGGACACTGAAGCTTTCTTT,CASSDDLRDTEAFF
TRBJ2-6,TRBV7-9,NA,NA,TGTGCCAGCAGCTTAGAAGGACGCAGGGCTGGGGCCAACGTCCTGACTTTC,CASSLEGRRAGANVLTF
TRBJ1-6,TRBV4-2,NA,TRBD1,TGTGCCAGCAGCCACCAACAAGGCTCCGGACAGGGATCCTATAATTCACCCCTCCACTTT,CASSHQQGSGQGSYNSPLHF
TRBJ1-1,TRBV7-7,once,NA,TGTGCTAGCAGCCCCCTGGGGAGAAACACTGAAGCTTTCTTT,CASSPLGRNTEAFF
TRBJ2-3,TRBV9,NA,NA,TGTGCCAGCAGTGACTCAATTAATACGCAGTATTTT,CASSDSINTQYF
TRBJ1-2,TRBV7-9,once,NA,TGTGCCAGCAGCTTAGCACGATCGACTGTGAACTATGGCTACACCTTC,CASSLARSTVNYGYTF
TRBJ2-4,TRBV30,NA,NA,TGTGCCTGGAGTGTCGTGGCTGCCAAAAACATTCAGTACTTC,CAWSVVAAKNIQYF
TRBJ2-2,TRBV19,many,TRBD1,TGTGCCAGTAGTTCCGGACAGGGATGGAACACCGGGGAGCTGTTTTTT,CASSSGQGWNTGELFF
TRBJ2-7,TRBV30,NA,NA,TGTGCCTGGACCCCCCCGGACACCTACTTCTACGAGCAGTACTTC,CAWTPPDTYFYEQYF
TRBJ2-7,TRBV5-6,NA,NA,TGTGCCAGCAGCGCGTTCGTCGGGAACTACGAGCAGTACTTC,CASSAFVGNYEQYF
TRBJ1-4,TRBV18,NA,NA,TGTGCCAGCTCACCCTTCCGACAGGCAACTAATGAAAAACTGTTTTTT,CASSPFRQATNEKLFF
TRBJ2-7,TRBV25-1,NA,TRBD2,TGTGCCAGCAGTGAATATGAGGCGGTCCCCGGGGGGGAGCAGTACTTC,CASSEYEAVPGGEQYF
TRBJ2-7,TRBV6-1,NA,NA,TGTGCCAGCAGTGTACACTACGAGCAGTACTTC,CASSVHYEQYF
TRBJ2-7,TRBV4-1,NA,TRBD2,TGCGCCAGCAGTCAGGCTACCGGGACTAGCGGGGGGACCTCCTACGAGCAGTACTTC,CASSQATGTSGGTSYEQYF
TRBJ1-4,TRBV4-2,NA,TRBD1,TGTGCCAGCAGCCAGACCGGGACAGGGGACGAAAAACTGTTTTTT,CASSQTGTGDEKLFF
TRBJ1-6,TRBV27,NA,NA,TGTGCCAGCGCCAGTTATAATTCACCCCTCCACTTT,CASASYNSPLHF
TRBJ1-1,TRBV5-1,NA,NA,TGCGCCAGCAGCTTGGGGGGCTGGGGCGGCACTGAAGCTTTCTTT,CASSLGGWGGTEAFF
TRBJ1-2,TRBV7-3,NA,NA,TGTGCCAGCAGCTTAAAAGGAGGGCCCTATGGCTACACCTTC,CASSLKGGPYGYTF
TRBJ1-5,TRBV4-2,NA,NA,TGTGCCAGCAGCCAAGATCTCACCGAGGGGTGGGTACAGGGCAAGCATTTT,CASSQDLTEGWVQGKHF
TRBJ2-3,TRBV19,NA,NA,TGTGCCAGTAGTATAGGTCCCGGGGTTGGGACAGATACGCAGTATTTT,CASSIGPGVGTDTQYF
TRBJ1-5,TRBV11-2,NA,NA,TGTGCCAGCAGCTCCTCTCGGGATGATCAGCCCCAGCATTTT,CASSSSRDDQPQHF
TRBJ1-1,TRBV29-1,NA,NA,TGCAGCTTATTACTTAAACCAGGGACTGAAGCTTTCTTT,CSLLLKPGTEAFF